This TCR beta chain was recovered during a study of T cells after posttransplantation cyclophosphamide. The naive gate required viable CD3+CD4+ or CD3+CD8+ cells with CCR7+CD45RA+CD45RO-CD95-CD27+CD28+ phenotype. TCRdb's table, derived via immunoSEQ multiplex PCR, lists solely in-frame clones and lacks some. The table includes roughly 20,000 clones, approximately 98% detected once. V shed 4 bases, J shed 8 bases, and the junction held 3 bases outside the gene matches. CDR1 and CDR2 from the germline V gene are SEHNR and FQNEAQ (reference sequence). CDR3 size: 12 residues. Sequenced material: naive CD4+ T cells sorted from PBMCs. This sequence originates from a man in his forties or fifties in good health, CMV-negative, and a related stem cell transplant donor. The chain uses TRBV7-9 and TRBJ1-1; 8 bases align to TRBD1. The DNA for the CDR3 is TGTGCCAGCAGCTCGGGACAGGTCGAAGCTTTCTTT. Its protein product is CASSSGQVEAFF.